The source of this T cell receptor (beta chain) is a study of cytomegalovirus exposure and HLA in healthy donors (dated 2017 in TCRdb). Concerning the study at large: An earlier analysis of a few hundred of the donors reported about 280 Gb of sequence data and 95 million to 130 million unique TCR beta sequences obtained from roughly 170 million T cells. Because of strong linkage in the cohort, five DR-DQ haplotypes were treated as single units for association and clustering. The aim of the study was to test whether cataloging public T cell receptors could identify signatures of past pathogen exposure. To predict cytomegalovirus infection status, the study combined high-throughput TCR immunosequencing, statistical association of individual TCRs with disease status, and machine learning. A later analysis re-examined previously published TCR beta repertoires from just over 650 donors and added high-resolution HLA genotyping to investigate patterns of TCR occurrence. An early release that covered some 640 HLA-typed donors contained approximately 300 gigabases of sequencing data and 80 million or so unique TCR sequences. Across some 400 genotyped donors of the cohort, an average of approximately 240,000 unique TCR beta nucleotide sequences per donor were sequenced, and 15% to 20% of those sequences were non-productive. A later genetic analysis used genome-wide SNP genotypes for about 60% of the 666 donors, treating that subset as a discovery cohort. Typing coverage differed by locus: A, B, C, DRB1 and DQB1 were typed in about 629-640 donors, DQA1 in roughly 510, DPA1 in around 600, and DPB1 in about 450. In the later analysis, no new phenotypic data were used to find candidate immune exposures; instead, reliance was placed on TCR beta sequences and their occurrence across donors. Donor age, sex, ethnicity and CMV serostatus were collected together with the repertoire data. All discovery cohort repertoires had been generated on a single sequencing platform. The genetic ancestry cluster associated with self-reported Caucasian donors included over 65% of the roughly 400 genotyped donors. HLA typing covered class I and class II loci at four-digit resolution. In addition to the first cohort of approximately 650 subjects, a separate validation cohort of 130 or so different subjects was used. In an earlier analysis of a few hundred of the donors, high-throughput TCR beta sequencing was used to judge whether each TCR beta V gene segment behaved as functional or pseudogenic. The study used immunosequencing to profile the T cell repertoires of under 700 subjects and linked those repertoires to cytomegalovirus serostatus.

With respect to this clone: This clone's antigen is unknown. Qualities for individual bases were not recorded, and no much larger clone is one base off.

Library preparation was by the immunoSEQ multiplex PCR assay. The multiplex PCR relied on a mix of 60 forward primers for TCR Vbeta segments and 13 reverse primers for TCR Jbeta segments. The CDR3 region of rearranged TCR beta genes was amplified from genomic DNA by a multiplex PCR assay. On the Illumina HiSeq System, the amplified TCR beta libraries were sequenced as 87-base-pair reads. Per the original workflow: Across the roughly 600 repertoires, a later analysis counted roughly 84 million unique TCR beta chains, roughly 11 million of which were shared by at least two donors. A nearest-neighbor algorithm error-corrected the raw reads and collapsed the reads into unique sequences, merging closely related sequences to remove PCR and sequencing errors. CDR3 sequences were aligned to IMGT reference sequences to assign V, D and J gene segments. For a sequence to be retained, at least a six-nucleotide match to both a V gene segment and a J gene segment was required. Rearrangements were called productive when the CDR3 lacked stop codons and stayed in frame with V and J; all others were non-productive. CDR3 was defined according to IMGT convention as the region running from the second conserved V-encoded cysteine to the conserved J-encoded phenylalanine. In an earlier analysis of more than 550 of the donors, sequences lacking an unambiguous match to a single V gene segment were excluded. In an earlier analysis of some 590 of the donors, a V segment was called functional when productive rearrangements were above 56.7%, and segregating when the standard deviation between donors exceeded 5%. A statistical classification framework was built to diagnose cytomegalovirus status from the catalog of TCR beta chain sequences. V and J gene assignment, in a later analysis, came from comparing TCR nucleotide sequences with IMGT/GENE-DB human TR gene sequences. In a later analysis, CDR3 sequences and most-parsimonious VDJ recombination scenarios were assigned using the TCRdist pipeline. In a later analysis, each TCR beta chain was defined by its CDR3 amino acid sequence together with its V-gene family, and reads without a unique V-gene family were excluded. In a later analysis, fewer than 600 highly shared, low-generation-probability nucleotide sequences were removed to address suspected cross-contamination and a sequencing artifact. For each public chain, a later analysis derived a clonal expansion index from normalized ranks of inferred template counts within each repertoire. Generation probabilities in a later analysis came from a VDJ recombination model fitted to out-of-frame rearrangements, and those results were checked against IGoR. In a later analysis, TCR-TCR, TCR-HLA and TCR-CMV co-occurrence was scored with hypergeometric tests, and a repertoire-size bias correction was applied to TCR pairs. A later analysis estimated false discovery rates by permuting HLA or CMV assignments 20 times. A later analysis grouped co-occurring TCRs with DBSCAN, adding TCRdist sequence similarity when clustering within HLA-allele-positive subsets. Repertoires with fewer than 30,000 or more than 120,000 public chains were left out of co-occurrence clustering, as were five repertoires with anomalous nucleotide sharing. TCRdb retrieved this table from immuneACCESS and kept in-frame rearrangements only. Not all clones are present; in checked studies, unresolved V genes account for under half, and no reason is known for the remainder. The V and J calls and clone size come from that table; D and trimming were worked out from the DNA. The sample table shows around 95,000 clones, and roughly 80% are seen once. Of the sample, roughly 9.1% is held by the ten largest clones.

The CDR3 runs 13 residues from the cysteine to the phenylalanine. Only the CDR3 portion is preserved as DNA: 39 bases, with reading frame beginning at the first base. V is shortened by 6 bases, J by 11 bases, and the region joining them spans 19 bases. Based on the germline V gene, the CDR1 and CDR2 sequences are ENHRY and SYGVKD. In total, around 600 healthy bone marrow donors made up the cohort. At the time of sampling, all cohort members were nominally healthy, though unrecorded immune exposures were likely present. The donor tested CMV seropositive, placing the donor among the 250 to 350 seropositive members of the cohort. Every donor gave a peripheral blood sample, and the peripheral blood mononuclear cells from that sample were used for TCR beta sequencing. Genomic DNA was extracted from the blood cell samples with the Qiagen DNeasy Blood Extraction Kit. Here is what the overall study found, with its caveats: When HLA alleles, especially DR and DQ, strongly co-occurred, TCR associations were difficult to assign to individual alleles. Most CMV-associated TCR beta chains appeared to be HLA-restricted in a later analysis, and the HLA associations seemed to be driven largely by CMV exposure. According to a later genetic analysis, donors in an Asian-associated ancestry cluster had fewer N-insertions in productive TCRs than the roughly 700-donor mean. Because counts were too low, 15 to 20 rarely observed V segments, including chromosome 9 orphons, were excluded from the earlier analysis of under 650 of the donors. This cohort had only TCR beta chains sequenced, and the lack of alpha or paired-chain data limited which features could be detected. Most TCR sequences were seen in very few donors, while some public TCRs were found in many individuals. In an earlier analysis of some 640 of the donors, most TCR beta V segments were observed in productive rearrangements about 87% or about 30% of the time, broadly matching IMGT annotations. A few of the identified cytomegalovirus-associated TCR beta chains were confirmed in vitro to be specific for cytomegalovirus antigens. In both the original and validation cohorts, the classifier was reported to diagnose cytomegalovirus status with high specificity and sensitivity. A further reported finding was that TCR beta sequences accurately predicted the HLA-A and HLA-B alleles for most subjects in the first cohort. The study listed 170 or so TCR beta chains as associated with cytomegalovirus. Some IMGT-functional V segments, including TRBV6-2 and TRBV6-3, could not be distinguished by the 87-base-pair reads and were therefore excluded. A later analysis reported that several top co-occurrence clusters appeared linked to parvovirus B19, influenza, CMV and Epstein-Barr virus. A later analysis associated around 16,000 TCR beta sequences with specific HLA alleles at a false discovery rate of 0.05. According to the authors, the approach could potentially be generalized to other disease states and immunological phenotypes. A group of highly shared sequence variants was considered likely to be a technical artifact of the sequencing pipeline. Correlated functional status among segregating V segments might be attributable to linkage disequilibrium, but an unknown experimental factor could not be ruled out. In a later analysis, HLA-associated TCR beta chains showed more clonal expansion and lower generation probabilities than non-associated chains that were equally common. V-gene and J-gene trimming of TCR beta chains was associated with a missense DCLRE1C variant in a later genetic analysis, and the association was replicated in an independent cohort. Presence/absence analyses assumed roughly uniform sequencing depth across donors, an assumption that may not hold. Because some donors lacked HLA typing at each locus, the association tests relied only on the typed subset. CMV serostatus was the only immune exposure information available for the cohort. According to a later analysis, TCR association rates differed among HLA loci, with DRB1 alleles showing the most associated TCRs and HLA-C alleles showing the fewest.

This chain joins TRBV10-3 to TRBJ1-1; 5 matching bases give a weak D call of TRBD1. The sequence derives from a man in his thirties or forties in good health and CMV-seropositive. The sequencing sample was made of PBMCs. The sequenced DNA: TGTGCCATCAGGGGGGGGGTTGGATGCTGGGCTTTCTTT. The encoded protein is CAIRGGVGCWAFF.